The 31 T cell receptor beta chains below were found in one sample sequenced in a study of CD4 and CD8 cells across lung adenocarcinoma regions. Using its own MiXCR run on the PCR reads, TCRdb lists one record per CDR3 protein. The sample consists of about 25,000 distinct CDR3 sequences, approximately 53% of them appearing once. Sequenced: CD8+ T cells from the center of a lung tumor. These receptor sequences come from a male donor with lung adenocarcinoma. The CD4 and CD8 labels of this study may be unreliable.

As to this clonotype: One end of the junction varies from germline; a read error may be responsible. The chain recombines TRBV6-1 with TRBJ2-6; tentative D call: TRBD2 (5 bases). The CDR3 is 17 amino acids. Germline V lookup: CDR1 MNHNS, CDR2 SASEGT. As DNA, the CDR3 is TGTGCCAGCAGTGAACGAGCGGCTACCCCGGGCGCCAATGTGCAGAATTTC. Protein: CASSERAATPGANVQNF.

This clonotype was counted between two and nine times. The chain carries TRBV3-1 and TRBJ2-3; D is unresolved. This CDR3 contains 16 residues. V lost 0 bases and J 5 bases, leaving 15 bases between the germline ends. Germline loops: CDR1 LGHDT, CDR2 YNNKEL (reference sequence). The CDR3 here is CASSQDRDFSGDTQYF. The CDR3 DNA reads TGTGCCAGCAGCCAAGATCGCGACTTCTCGGGAGATACGCAGTATTTT.

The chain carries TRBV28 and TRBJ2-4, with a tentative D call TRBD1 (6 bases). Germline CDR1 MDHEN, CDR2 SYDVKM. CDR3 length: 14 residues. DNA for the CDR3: TGTGCGGGGAGTGGGGGCCGGGACCAAAACACCCAGTACTTC. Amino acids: CAGSGGRDQNTQYF. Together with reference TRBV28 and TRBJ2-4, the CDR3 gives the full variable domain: DVKVTQSSRYLVKRTGEKVFLECVQDMDHENMFWYRQDPGLGLRLIYFSYDVKMKEKGDIPEGYSVSREKKERFSLILESASTNQTSMYLCAGSGGRDQNTQYFGAGTRLSVL.

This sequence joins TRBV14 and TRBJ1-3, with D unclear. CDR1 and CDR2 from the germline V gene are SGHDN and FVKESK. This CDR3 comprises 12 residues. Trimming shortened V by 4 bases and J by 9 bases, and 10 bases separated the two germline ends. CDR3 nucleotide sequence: TGTGCCAGCAGCCGGGGTCCGGGCACCATATATTTT. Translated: CASSRGPGTIYF.

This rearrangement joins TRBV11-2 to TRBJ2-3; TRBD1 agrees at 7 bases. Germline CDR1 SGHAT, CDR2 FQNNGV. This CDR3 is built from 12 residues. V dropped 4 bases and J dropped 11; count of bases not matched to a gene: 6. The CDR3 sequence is CASSSLPGGQYF. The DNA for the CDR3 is TGTGCCAGCAGCTCCCTACCAGGGGGGCAGTATTTT.

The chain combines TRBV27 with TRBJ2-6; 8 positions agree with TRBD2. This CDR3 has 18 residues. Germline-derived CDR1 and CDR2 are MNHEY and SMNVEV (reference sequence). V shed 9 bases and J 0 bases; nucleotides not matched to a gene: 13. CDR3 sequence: CARPGRGGGSSGANVLTF. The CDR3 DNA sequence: TGTGCCAGGCCAGGACGGGGGGGGGGTTCCTCTGGGGCCAACGTCCTGACTTTC. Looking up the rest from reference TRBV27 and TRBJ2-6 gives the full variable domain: EAQVTQNPRYLITVTGKKLTVTCSQNMNHEYMSWYRQDPGLGLRQIYYSMNVEVTDKGDVPEGYKVSRKEKRNFPLILESPSPNQTSLYFCARPGRGGGSSGANVLTFGAGSRLTVL.

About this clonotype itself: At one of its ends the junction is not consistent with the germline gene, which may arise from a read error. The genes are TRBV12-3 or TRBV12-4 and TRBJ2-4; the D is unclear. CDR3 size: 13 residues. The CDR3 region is CATRQQATDIQYF. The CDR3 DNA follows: TGCGCCACGAGGCAGCAGGCCACAGACATTCAGTACTTC.

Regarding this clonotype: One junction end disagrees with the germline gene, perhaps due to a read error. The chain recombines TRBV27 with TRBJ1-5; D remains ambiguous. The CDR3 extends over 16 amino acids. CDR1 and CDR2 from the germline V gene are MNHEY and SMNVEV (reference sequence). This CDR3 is CAPGCKIQISNQPHHF. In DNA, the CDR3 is TGTGCCCCCGGTTGCAAGATCCAGATTAGCAATCAGCCCCACCATTTT.

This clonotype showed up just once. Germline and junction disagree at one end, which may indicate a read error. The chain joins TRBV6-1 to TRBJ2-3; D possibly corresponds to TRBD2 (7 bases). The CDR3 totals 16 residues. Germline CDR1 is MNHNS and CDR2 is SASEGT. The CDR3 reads CASGGPGGGDGDTQYF. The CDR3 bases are TGTGCCAGCGGGGGGCCCGGGGGAGGGGACGGGGATACGCAGTACTTT.

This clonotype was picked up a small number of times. CDR3 in DNA: TGCGCCAGCAGTGTGCCAGTCGCAGATACGCAGTATTTT. Its translation is CASSVPVADTQYF. This chain links TRBV10-2 with TRBJ2-3; D gene uncertain. The CDR3 sequence is 13 residues long. Germline V gene data show CDR1 as WSHSY and CDR2 as SAAADI. Deletions cut 4 bases from V and 4 bases from J, with 9 bases between.

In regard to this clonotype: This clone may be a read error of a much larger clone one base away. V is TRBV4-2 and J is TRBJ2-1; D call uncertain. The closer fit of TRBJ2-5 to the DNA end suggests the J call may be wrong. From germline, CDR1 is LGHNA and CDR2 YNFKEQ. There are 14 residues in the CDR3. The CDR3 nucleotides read TGTGCCAGCAGCCAAGACAGGTGGCGAGAGACCCAGTACTTC. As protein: CASSQDRWRETQYF.

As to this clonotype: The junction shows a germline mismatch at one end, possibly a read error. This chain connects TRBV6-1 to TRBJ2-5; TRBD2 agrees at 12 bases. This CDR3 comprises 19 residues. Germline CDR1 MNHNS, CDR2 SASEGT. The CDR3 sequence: CASSEKPSGGARYQDTQYF. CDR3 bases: TGTGCCAGCAGTGAAAAGCCTAGCGGGGGGGCCCGGTACCAAGACACCCAGTACTTC.

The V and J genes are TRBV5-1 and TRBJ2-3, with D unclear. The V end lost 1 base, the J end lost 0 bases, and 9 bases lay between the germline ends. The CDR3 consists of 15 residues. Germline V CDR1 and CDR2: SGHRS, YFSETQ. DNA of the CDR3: TGCGCCAGCAGCTTGACCGCTTCTAGCACAGATACGCAGTATTTT. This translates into CASSLTASSTDTQYF.

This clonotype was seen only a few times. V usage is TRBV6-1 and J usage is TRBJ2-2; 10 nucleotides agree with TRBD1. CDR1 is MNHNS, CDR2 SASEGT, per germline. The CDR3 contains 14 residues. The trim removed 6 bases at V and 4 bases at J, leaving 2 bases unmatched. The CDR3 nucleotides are TGTGCCAGCAGCTGGGACAGGGGCACCGGGGAGCTGTTTTTT. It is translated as CASSWDRGTGELFF.

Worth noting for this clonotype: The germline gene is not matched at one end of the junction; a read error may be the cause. The CDR3 coding sequence is TGCCGCGGCTCGGGGGCGGGAGCCAAAAACATGCAGTACTTC. Its protein product is CRGSGAGAKNMQYF. The V and J genes are TRBV10-3 and TRBJ2-4; D possibly corresponds to TRBD2 (7 bases). Germline loops: CDR1 ENHRY, CDR2 SYGVKD. This CDR3 spans 14 amino acids.

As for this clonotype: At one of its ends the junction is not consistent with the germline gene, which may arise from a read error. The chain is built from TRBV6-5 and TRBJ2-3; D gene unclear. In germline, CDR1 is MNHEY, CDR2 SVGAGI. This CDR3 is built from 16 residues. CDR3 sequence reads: CASSYSAAGGTDTQYF. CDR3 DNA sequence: TGTGCCAGCAGTTACTCGGCGGCCGGCGGCACAGACACTCAGTACTTT.

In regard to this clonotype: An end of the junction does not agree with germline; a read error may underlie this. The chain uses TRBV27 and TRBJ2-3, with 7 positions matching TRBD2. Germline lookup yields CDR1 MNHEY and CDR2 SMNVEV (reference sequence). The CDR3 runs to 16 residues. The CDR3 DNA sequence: TGTGCCAGCAGGGTACTTGGGGGGGGAGGCAAAGATACGCAGTATTTC. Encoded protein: CASRVLGGGGKDTQYF.

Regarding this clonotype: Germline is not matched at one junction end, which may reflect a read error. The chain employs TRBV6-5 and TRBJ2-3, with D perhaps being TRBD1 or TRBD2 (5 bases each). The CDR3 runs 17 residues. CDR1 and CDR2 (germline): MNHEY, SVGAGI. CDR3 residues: CASSYLGPEAGANEQNF. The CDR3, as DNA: TGTGCCAGCAGTTACCTGGGACCAGAGGCTGGCGCCAACGAGCAGAATTTC.

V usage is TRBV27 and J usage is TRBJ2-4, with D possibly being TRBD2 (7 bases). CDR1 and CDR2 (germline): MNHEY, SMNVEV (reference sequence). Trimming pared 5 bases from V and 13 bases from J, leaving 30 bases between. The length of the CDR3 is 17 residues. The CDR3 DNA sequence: TGTGCCAGCAGTCCCCAAGGAAGGGGGAGGGAGAAAGATACGCAGTACTTC. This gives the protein CASSPQGRGREKDTQYF.

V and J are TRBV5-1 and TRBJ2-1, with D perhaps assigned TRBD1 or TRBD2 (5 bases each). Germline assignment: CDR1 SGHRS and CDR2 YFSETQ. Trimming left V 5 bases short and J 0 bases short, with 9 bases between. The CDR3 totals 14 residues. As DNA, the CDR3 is TGCGCCAGCAGTCGGGACGGCTCCTACAATGAGCAGTTCTTC. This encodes CASSRDGSYNEQFF.

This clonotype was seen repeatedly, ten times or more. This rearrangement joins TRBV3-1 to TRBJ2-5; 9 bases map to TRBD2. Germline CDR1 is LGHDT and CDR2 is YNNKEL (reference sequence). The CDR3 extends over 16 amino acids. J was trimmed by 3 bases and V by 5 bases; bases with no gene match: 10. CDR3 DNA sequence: TGTGCCAGCAGCTCCGTTGTTGGCGGGAGGGAAGAGACCCAGTACTTC. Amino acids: CASSSVVGGREETQYF.

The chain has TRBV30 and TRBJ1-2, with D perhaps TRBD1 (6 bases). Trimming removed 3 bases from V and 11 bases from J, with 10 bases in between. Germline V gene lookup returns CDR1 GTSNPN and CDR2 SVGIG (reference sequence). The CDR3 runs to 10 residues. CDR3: CAWSQGRYTF. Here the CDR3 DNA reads TGTGCCTGGAGCCAGGGGCGTTACACCTTC.

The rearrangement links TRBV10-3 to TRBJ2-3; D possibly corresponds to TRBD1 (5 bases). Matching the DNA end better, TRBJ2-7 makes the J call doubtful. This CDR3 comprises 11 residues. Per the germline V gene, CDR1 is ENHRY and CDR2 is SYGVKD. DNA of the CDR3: TGTGGGGGCGGAAACACAGATACGCAGTACTTC. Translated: CGGGNTDTQYF.

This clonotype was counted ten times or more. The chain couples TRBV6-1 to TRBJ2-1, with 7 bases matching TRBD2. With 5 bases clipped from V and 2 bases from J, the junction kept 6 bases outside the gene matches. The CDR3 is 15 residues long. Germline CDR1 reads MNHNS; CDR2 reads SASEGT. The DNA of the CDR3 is TGTGCCAGCAGTAATTGGGCGGGAGCCTACAATGAGCAGTTCTTC. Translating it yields CASSNWAGAYNEQFF.

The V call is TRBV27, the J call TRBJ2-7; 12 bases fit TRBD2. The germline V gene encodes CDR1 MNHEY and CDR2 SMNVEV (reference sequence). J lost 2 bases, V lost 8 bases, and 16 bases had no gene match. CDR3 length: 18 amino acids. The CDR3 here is CASHPRLAGAKTPYEQYF. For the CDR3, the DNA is TGTGCCAGCCATCCCCGACTAGCGGGGGCCAAAACCCCCTACGAGCAGTACTTC.

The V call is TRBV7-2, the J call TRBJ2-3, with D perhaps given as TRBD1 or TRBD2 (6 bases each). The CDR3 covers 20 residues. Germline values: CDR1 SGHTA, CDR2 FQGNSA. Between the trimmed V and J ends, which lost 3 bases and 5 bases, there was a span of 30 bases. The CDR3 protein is CASSFNTEGLGGPSQDTQYF. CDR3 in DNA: TGTGCCAGCAGCTTTAATACAGAGGGGTTGGGGGGCCCTAGCCAAGATACGCAGTATTTT. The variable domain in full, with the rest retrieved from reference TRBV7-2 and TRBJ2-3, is GAGVSQSPSNKVTEKGKDVELRCDPISGHTALYWYRQSLGQGLEFLIYFQGNSAPDKSGLPSDRFSAERTGGSVSTLTIQRTQQEDSAVYLCASSFNTEGLGGPSQDTQYFGPGTRLTVL.

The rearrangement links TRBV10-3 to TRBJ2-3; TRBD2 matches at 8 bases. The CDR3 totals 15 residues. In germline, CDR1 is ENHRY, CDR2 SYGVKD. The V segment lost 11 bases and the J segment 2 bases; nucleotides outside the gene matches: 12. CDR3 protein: CAARGPSGFTDTQYF. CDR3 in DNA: TGTGCCGCCCGAGGTCCTAGCGGGTTCACAGATACGCAGTATTTT.

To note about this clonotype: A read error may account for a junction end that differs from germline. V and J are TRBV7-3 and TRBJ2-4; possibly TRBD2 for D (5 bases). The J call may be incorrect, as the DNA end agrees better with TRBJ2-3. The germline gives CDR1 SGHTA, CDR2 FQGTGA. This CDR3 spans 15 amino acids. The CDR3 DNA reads TGTGGCAGCGGCTCGCGGCATCAAGCCAAAAACACGCAGTATTTT. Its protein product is CGSGSRHQAKNTQYF.

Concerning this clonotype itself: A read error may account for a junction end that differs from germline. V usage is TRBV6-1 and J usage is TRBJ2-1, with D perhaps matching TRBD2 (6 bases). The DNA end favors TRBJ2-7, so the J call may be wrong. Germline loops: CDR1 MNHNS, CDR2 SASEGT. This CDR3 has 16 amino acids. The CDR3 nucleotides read TGTGCCAGCAGGGAAGCCGGGGGACGTGACCGAGATACGCAGTACTTC. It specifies CASREAGGRDRDTQYF.

For the CDR3, the DNA is TGCGCCAGCAGCCAAGTAGGAGCGGGAAACTACGAGCAGTACTTC. It encodes CASSQVGAGNYEQYF. The rearrangement links TRBV4-1 to TRBJ2-5; 7 bases match TRBD2. The J call may not be correct, given that the DNA end is closer to TRBJ2-7. The length of the CDR3 is 15 residues. Per the germline V gene, CDR1 is MGHRA and CDR2 is YSYEKL.

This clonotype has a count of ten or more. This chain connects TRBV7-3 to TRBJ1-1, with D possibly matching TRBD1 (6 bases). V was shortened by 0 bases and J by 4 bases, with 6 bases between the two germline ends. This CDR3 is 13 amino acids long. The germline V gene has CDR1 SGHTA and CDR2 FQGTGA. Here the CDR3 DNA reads TGTGCCAGCAGCTTAACAGGGGGCACTGAAGCTTTCTTT. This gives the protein CASSLTGGTEAFF.